Following are 25 T cell receptor beta chains from one sample sequenced in a study of blood T cell repertoires in COVID-19. TCRdb's copy holds only in-frame clones and misses some; the assay was immunoSEQ multiplex PCR. This sample yields 70,000 to 90,000 clones, of which roughly 78% are seen a single time; more than 1% belongs to the top ten. The specimen sequenced was peripheral blood. The receptors come from a woman of 80 years or more with acute or convalescent COVID-19.

The rearrangement links TRBV2 to TRBJ1-4; tentatively, D is TRBD1 (6 bases). Between the trimmed V and J ends, which lost 4 bases and 7 bases, there was a span of 13 bases. The CDR3 contains 14 residues. Germline lookup yields CDR1 SNHLY and CDR2 FYNNEI. CDR3 in DNA: TGTGCCAGCAGTGTCGGGGGGCTCGGTGAAAAACTGTTTTTT. It is translated as CASSVGGLGEKLFF.

The chain is built from TRBV6-2 or TRBV6-3 and TRBJ1-5; the D is unclear. CDR3 length equals 15 residues. Germline V gives CDR1 MNHEY, CDR2 SVGEGT. V lost 4 bases to trimming and J lost 1 base, with 11 bases between them. In DNA form, the CDR3 reads TGTGCCAGCAGTTCCCTGACTACGAGCAATCAGCCCCAGCATTTT. Amino acids: CASSSLTTSNQPQHF.

The chain joins TRBV5-4 to TRBJ2-7; D is ambiguous. Trimming pared 0 bases from V and 6 bases from J, leaving 16 bases between. CDR3 length equals 15 residues. Germline V lookup: CDR1 SGHNT, CDR2 YYREEE (reference sequence). The CDR3 region is CASSLDGLESGEQYF. The CDR3 nucleotides are TGTGCCAGCAGCTTGGACGGCTTGGAATCGGGCGAGCAGTACTTC. Full variable domain (remainder filled in from reference TRBV5-4 and TRBJ2-7): ETGVTQSPTHLIKTRGQQVTLRCSSQSGHNTVSWYQQALGQGPQFIFQYYREEENGRGNFPPRFSGLQFPNYSSELNVNALELDDSALYLCASSLDGLESGEQYFGPGTRLTVT.

The J gene is TRBJ2-1, the V gene TRBV5-1; a weak D match, TRBD1 (7 bases). With 0 bases removed from V and 4 bases from J, the gap between germline ends came to 11 bases. This CDR3 region has 15 residues. Germline V gene data show CDR1 as SGHRS and CDR2 as YFSETQ. The CDR3 bases are TGCGCCAGCAGCTTGGGGGCAGGGGGGTACAATGAGCAGTTCTTC. Its protein product is CASSLGAGGYNEQFF.

This clone has a handful of counts. CDR3 amino acids: CATSDQGQGDPYSNQPQHF. CDR3 nucleotide sequence: TGTGCCACCAGTGACCAGGGACAGGGGGATCCTTATAGCAATCAGCCCCAGCATTTT. J is TRBJ1-5 and V is TRBV24-1; 11 bases are shared with TRBD1. The CDR3 length is 19 residues. The germline CDR1 and CDR2 sequences are KGHDR and SFDVKD. Losses at the gene ends were 4 bases for V and 0 bases for J; bases not matched to a gene: 10.

This clone turned up a few times. This chain uses TRBV6-5 with TRBJ1-5; the D gene is possibly TRBD1 (5 bases). The CDR3 loop spans 12 amino acids. V dropped 10 bases and J dropped 5 bases, with 12 bases sitting between them. The germline CDR1 and CDR2 sequences are MNHEY and SVGAGI. The CDR3: CATGLRDQPQHF. The CDR3 nucleotides read TGTGCCACAGGGTTAAGGGATCAGCCCCAGCATTTT.

The chain carries TRBV3-1 (or the pseudogene TRBV3-2) and TRBJ1-1; D is possibly TRBD1 (5 bases). V was trimmed by 7 bases and J by 2 bases, leaving 17 bases between them. CDR3 size: 15 residues. Germline V lookup: CDR1 LGHDT, CDR2 YNNKEL (reference sequence). This chain's CDR3 is CASTRTTALNTEAFF. CDR3 in DNA: TGTGCCAGCACTCGTACGACAGCCCTAAACACTGAAGCTTTCTTT.

This clone was observed once. The chain combines TRBV10-3 with TRBJ2-5, with D perhaps TRBD2 (6 bases). This CDR3 comprises 15 residues. CDR1 is ENHRY, CDR2 SYGVKD, per germline. V lost 0 bases, J lost 5 bases, and 13 bases lay in between. The CDR3 spells CAISESRTSWETQYF. The CDR3, as DNA: TGTGCCATCAGTGAGTCGAGAACTAGCTGGGAGACCCAGTACTTC.

The chain carries TRBV21-1 and TRBJ2-3; no check of the table's D call, TRBD2, against the DNA was made. TRBV21-1 is a pseudogene locus. The CDR3 consists of 13 residues. The chain's CDR3 is CASSETYSDTQYF. In DNA, the CDR3 is TGTGCCAGCAGCGAGACTTATTCAGATACGCAGTATTTT.

Here the CDR3 reads CASSLVPGNTDTQYF. The CDR3 DNA reads as TGTGCCAGCAGCTTAGTTCCCGGGAACACAGATACGCAGTATTTT. The rearrangement links TRBV7-2 to TRBJ2-3; possibly TRBD2 for D (5 bases). CDR3 length: 15 residues. V lost 1 base and J lost 2, with 10 bases in between. Germline values: CDR1 SGHTA, CDR2 FQGNSA. Looking up the rest from reference TRBV7-2 and TRBJ2-3 gives the full variable domain: GAGVSQSPSNKVTEKGKDVELRCDPISGHTALYWYRQSLGQGLEFLIYFQGNSAPDKSGLPSDRFSAERTGGSVSTLTIQRTQQEDSAVYLCASSLVPGNTDTQYFGPGTRLTVL.

This clone was observed a handful of times. This rearrangement joins TRBV3-1 (or the pseudogene TRBV3-2) to TRBJ2-3; D is possibly TRBD1 (5 bases). CDR1 and CDR2 (germline): LGHDT, YNNKEL (reference sequence). V was clipped by 5 bases and J by 3 bases, with 21 bases between them. There are 17 residues in the CDR3. CDR3 bases: TGTGCCAGCAGCGCGACGGCGTGGCAGGGTGGAACAGATACGCAGTATTTT. Residues: CASSATAWQGGTDTQYF.

This chain uses TRBV28 with TRBJ2-5; 12 bases line up with TRBD2. The CDR3 consists of 14 residues. V shed 8 bases and J 3 bases; nucleotides not matched to a gene: 4. CDR1 MDHEN and CDR2 SYDVKM come from the germline V gene. CDR3 sequence: CASRTSGIEETQYF. The CDR3 DNA is TGTGCCAGCCGGACTAGCGGGATAGAAGAGACCCAGTACTTC.

The chain recombines TRBV20-1 with TRBJ2-1, with D tentatively TRBD2 (6 bases). The length of the CDR3 is 10 residues. Trimming cost V 4 bases and J 10 bases, with 8 bases left between them. CDR1 is DFQATT and CDR2 is SNEGSKA in the germline V gene (reference sequence). The CDR3 region is CSAIRGEQFF. The DNA of the CDR3 is TGCAGTGCTATCCGGGGGGAGCAGTTCTTC.

This chain links TRBV5-5 with TRBJ1-4, with TRBD1 identical over 8 bases. CDR3 length: 15 residues. J gave up 1 base and V 5 bases, and 4 bases lay outside the gene matches. Germline V gene data show CDR1 as SGHKS and CDR2 as YYEKEE (reference sequence). DNA of the CDR3: TGTGCCAGCAGGACCGGGACAGGAACTAATGAAAAACTGTTTTTT. Translated: CASRTGTGTNEKLFF.

The chain couples TRBV2 to TRBJ2-7; the match to TRBD2 covers 8 bases. With V trimmed by 3 bases and J by 5 bases, 12 bases remained unmatched. Germline V gives CDR1 SNHLY, CDR2 FYNNEI. This CDR3 has 16 residues. This chain's CDR3 is CASSERGRAGVNEQYF. For the CDR3, the DNA is TGTGCCAGCAGTGAGAGGGGGAGAGCGGGGGTAAACGAGCAGTACTTC.

This chain links TRBV6-1 with TRBJ2-7; tentatively, D is TRBD1 (6 bases). Germline values: CDR1 MNHNS, CDR2 SASEGT. The CDR3 totals 16 residues. Trimming took 2 bases from V and 2 from J, leaving 16 bases between them. In DNA, the CDR3 is TGTGCCAGCAGTGAACGGGCAGGGGCCTCTCCCTACGAGCAGTACTTC. Its translation is CASSERAGASPYEQYF.

V is TRBV5-1 and J is TRBJ1-2; TRBD1 agrees at 7 bases. Per the germline V gene, CDR1 is SGHRS and CDR2 is YFSETQ. The CDR3 contains 15 residues. Germline trimming cut 4 bases from V and 1 base from J; bases unmatched to any gene: 7. The CDR3 is CASSPGQELNYGYTF. The CDR3 DNA follows: TGCGCCAGCAGCCCCGGACAGGAACTTAACTATGGCTACACCTTC.

The count of this clone is one. The chain links TRBV6-6 to TRBJ1-3, with TRBD1 matching 7 bases. The CDR3 runs 17 residues. Germline CDR1 is MNHNY and CDR2 is SVGAGI (reference sequence). The V and J ends lost 5 bases and 5 bases, in that order; junction bases with no gene match: 15. The CDR3 is CASSLDGTEPNRNTIYF. The CDR3 DNA follows: TGTGCCAGCAGTCTGGATGGGACAGAGCCTAATCGAAACACCATATATTTT.

The rearrangement links TRBV28 to TRBJ1-6, with 10 bases aligning to TRBD1. With 8 bases clipped from V and 7 bases from J, the junction kept 11 bases outside the gene matches. CDR1 and CDR2 from the germline V gene are MDHEN and SYDVKM. The CDR3 has 16 amino acids. The CDR3: CASGQGGVWGNSPLHF. The CDR3 DNA is TGTGCCAGCGGACAGGGGGGTGTATGGGGGAATTCACCCCTCCACTTT.

The V call is TRBV20-1, the J call TRBJ1-1; D gene unclear. Trimming took off 3 bases at V and 1 base at J, with 9 bases between the two ends. The CDR3 consists of 13 residues. The germline CDR1 and CDR2 sequences are DFQATT and SNEGSKA (reference sequence). CDR3 amino acids: CSASRKANTEAFF. Written as DNA, the CDR3 is TGCAGTGCTAGTCGCAAAGCGAACACTGAAGCTTTCTTT.

The V gene is TRBV29-1, the J gene TRBJ2-3; 7 bases are a match to TRBD1. CDR1 SQVTM and CDR2 ANQGSEA come from the germline V gene. Unmatched junction bases numbered 5, after V lost 7 bases and J lost 1 base. The CDR3 runs 13 residues. The CDR3 is CSARQGRTDTQYF. CDR3 nucleotides: TGCAGCGCCCGACAGGGACGCACAGATACGCAGTATTTT.

This clone appeared a few times. The chain joins TRBV6-1 to TRBJ2-2, with no clear D. This CDR3 comprises 15 residues. Germline-derived CDR1 and CDR2 are MNHNS and SASEGT. V was cut by 3 bases and J by 15 bases, with 23 bases left in between. CDR3 sequence reads: CASSDSFVHTQALFF. CDR3 DNA: TGTGCCAGCAGTGATTCCTTTGTTCATACGCAGGCGTTGTTTTTT.

Remarks on this clone: Within the sample, other DNA sequences also encode this same CDR3. The rearrangement joins TRBV5-1 to TRBJ2-5, with a possible D match to TRBD2 (6 bases). This CDR3 spans 14 amino acids. Germline V lookup: CDR1 SGHRS, CDR2 YFSETQ. With 0 bases removed from V and 5 bases from J, the gap between germline ends came to 11 bases. The CDR3 coding sequence is TGCGCCAGCAGCTTGGACGGCGGAGGGGAGACCCAGTACTTC. This translates into CASSLDGGGETQYF. Full variable domain (outside the CDR3, taken from reference TRBV5-1 and TRBJ2-5): KAGVTQTPRYLIKTRGQQVTLSCSPISGHRSVSWYQQTPGQGLQFLFEYFSETQRNKGNFPGRFSGRQFSNSRSEMNVSTLELGDSALYLCASSLDGGGETQYFGPGTRLLVL.

The chain recombines TRBV19 with TRBJ1-6, with TRBD1 matching 8 bases. This CDR3 region has 14 residues. CDR1 is LNHDA and CDR2 is SQIVND in the germline V gene (reference sequence). V shed 7 bases, J shed 10 bases, and the junction held 9 bases outside the gene matches. The CDR3 spells CASTLQGVSSPLHF. Written as DNA, the CDR3 is TGTGCCAGTACCCTACAGGGGGTATCGTCACCCCTCCACTTT.

The V call is TRBV5-1, the J call TRBJ2-5, with TRBD2 matching over 11 bases. The junction had 5 bases not matched to a gene; V was cut back by 7 bases and J by 3 bases. CDR1 and CDR2 from the germline V gene are SGHRS and YFSETQ. The CDR3 totals 14 residues. The CDR3 sequence: CASGKLAGEETQYF. The CDR3 coding sequence is TGCGCCAGCGGTAAACTAGCGGGGGAAGAGACCCAGTACTTC.